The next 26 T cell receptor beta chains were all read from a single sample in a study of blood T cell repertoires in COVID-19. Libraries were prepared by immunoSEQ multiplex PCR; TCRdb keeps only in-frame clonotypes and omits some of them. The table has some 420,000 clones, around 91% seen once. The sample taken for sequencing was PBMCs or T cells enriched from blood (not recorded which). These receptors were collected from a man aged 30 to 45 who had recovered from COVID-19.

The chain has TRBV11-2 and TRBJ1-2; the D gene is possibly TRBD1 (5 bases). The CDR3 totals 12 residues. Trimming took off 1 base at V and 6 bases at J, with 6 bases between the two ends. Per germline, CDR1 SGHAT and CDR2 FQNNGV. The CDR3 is CASSLGTNGYTF. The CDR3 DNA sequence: TGTGCCAGCAGCTTAGGGACAAATGGCTACACCTTC.

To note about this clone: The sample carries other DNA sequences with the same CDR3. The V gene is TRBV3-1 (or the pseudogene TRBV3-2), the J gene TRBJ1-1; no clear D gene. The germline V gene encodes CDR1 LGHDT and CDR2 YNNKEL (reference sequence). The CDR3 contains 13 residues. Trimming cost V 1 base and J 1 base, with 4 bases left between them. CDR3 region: CASSQVRNTEAFF. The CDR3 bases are TGTGCCAGCAGCCAAGTCAGGAACACTGAAGCTTTCTTT.

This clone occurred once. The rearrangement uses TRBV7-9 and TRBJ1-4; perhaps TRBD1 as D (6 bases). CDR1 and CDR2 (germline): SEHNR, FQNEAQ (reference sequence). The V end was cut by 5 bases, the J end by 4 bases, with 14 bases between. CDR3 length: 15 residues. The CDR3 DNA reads TGTGCCAGCAGCCACTTACAGGGCGGTAATGAAAAACTGTTTTTT. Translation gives CASSHLQGGNEKLFF.

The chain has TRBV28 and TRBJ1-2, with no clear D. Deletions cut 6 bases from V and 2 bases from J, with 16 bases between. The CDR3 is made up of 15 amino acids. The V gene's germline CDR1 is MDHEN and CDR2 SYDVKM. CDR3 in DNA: TGTGCCAGCAGAGACCGGGGAAACCCAAACTATGGCTACACCTTC. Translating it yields CASRDRGNPNYGYTF.

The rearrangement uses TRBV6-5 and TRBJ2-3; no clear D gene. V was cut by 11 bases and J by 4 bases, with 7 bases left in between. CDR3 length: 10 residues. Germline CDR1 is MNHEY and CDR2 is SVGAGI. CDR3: CAPTADTQYF. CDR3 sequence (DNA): TGTGCCCCCACGGCAGATACGCAGTATTTT.

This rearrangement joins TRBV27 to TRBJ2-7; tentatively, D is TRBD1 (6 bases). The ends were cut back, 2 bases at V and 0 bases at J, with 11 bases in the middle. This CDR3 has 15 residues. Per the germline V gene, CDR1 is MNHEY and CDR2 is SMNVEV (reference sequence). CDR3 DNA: TGTGCCAGCAGTTTAGGGACACTCAGCTCCTACGAGCAGTACTTC. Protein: CASSLGTLSSYEQYF.

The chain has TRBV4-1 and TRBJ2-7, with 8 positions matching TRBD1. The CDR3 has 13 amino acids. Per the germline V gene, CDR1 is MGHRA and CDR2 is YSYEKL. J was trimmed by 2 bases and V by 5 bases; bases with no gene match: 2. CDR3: CASSWDRTYEQYF. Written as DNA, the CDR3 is TGCGCCAGCAGCTGGGACAGGACCTACGAGCAGTACTTC.

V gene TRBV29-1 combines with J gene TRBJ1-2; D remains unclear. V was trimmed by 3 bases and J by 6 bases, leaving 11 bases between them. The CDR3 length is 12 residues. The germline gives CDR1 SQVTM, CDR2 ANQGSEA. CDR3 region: CSVDRQGDGYTF. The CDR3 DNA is TGCAGCGTTGACCGGCAAGGAGATGGCTACACCTTC.

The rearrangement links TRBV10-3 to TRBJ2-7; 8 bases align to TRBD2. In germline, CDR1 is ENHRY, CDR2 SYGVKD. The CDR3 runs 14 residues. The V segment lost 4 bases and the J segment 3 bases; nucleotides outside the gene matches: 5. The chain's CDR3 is CAISAGTSVYEQYF. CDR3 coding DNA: TGTGCCATCAGTGCCGGGACTAGTGTCTACGAGCAGTACTTC.

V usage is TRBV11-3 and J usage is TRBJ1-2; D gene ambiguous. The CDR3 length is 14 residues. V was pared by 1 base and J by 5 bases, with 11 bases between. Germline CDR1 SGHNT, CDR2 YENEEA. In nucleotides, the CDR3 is TGTGCCAGCAGCTTAGGTGACGGGTCATATGGCTACACCTTC. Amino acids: CASSLGDGSYGYTF.

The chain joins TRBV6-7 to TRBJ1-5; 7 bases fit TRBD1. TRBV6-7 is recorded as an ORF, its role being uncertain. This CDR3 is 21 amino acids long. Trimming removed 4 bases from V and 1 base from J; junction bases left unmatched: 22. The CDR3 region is CASSSDPINPQGMWSNQPQHF. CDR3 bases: TGTGCCAGCAGTTCTGATCCCATAAACCCACAGGGGATGTGGAGCAATCAGCCCCAGCATTTT.

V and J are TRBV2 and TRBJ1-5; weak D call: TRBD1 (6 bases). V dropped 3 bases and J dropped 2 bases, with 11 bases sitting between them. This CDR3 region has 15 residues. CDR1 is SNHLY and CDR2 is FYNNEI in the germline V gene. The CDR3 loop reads CASSDGRGGNQPQHF. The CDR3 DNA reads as TGTGCCAGCAGTGACGGCAGGGGCGGCAATCAGCCCCAGCATTTT.

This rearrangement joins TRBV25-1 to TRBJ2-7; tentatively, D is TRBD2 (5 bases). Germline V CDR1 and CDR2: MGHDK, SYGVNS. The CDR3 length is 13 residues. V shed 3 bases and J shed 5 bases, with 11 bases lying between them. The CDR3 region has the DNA TGTGCCAGCAGTGACGGGGTCGCCGACGAGCAGTACTTC. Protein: CASSDGVADEQYF.

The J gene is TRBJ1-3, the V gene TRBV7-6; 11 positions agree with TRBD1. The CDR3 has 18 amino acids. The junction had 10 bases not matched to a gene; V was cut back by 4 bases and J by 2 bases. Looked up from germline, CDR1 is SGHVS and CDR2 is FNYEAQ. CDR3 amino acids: CASSSSGTGGLTGNTIYF. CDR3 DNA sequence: TGTGCCAGCAGCTCATCCGGGACAGGGGGATTAACTGGAAACACCATATATTTT.

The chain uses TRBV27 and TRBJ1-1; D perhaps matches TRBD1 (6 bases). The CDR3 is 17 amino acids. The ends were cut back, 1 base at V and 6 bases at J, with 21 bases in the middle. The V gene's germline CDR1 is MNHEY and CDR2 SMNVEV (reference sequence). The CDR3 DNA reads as TGTGCCAGCAGTTTATATGGGCTCCCGGGGGGCCGCTCTGAAGCTTTCTTT. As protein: CASSLYGLPGGRSEAFF.

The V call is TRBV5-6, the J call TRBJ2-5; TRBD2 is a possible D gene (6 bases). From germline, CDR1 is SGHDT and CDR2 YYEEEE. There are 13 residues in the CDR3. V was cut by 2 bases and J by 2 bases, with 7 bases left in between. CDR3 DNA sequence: TGTGCCAGCAGCTTTGCGGGGCAAGAGACCCAGTACTTC. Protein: CASSFAGQETQYF.

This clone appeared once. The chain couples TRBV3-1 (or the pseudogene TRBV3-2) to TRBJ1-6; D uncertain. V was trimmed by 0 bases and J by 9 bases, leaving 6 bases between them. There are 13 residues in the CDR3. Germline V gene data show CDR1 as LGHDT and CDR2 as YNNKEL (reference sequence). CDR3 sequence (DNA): TGTGCCAGCAGCCAAGATCAACTTTCACCCCTCCACTTT. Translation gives CASSQDQLSPLHF.

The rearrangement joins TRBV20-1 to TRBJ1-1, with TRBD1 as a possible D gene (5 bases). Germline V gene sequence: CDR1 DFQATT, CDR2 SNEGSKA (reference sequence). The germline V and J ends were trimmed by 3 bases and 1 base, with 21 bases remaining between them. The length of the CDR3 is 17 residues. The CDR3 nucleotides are TGCAGTGCTAGTCGAGGCCAGGGTTCCTTCGGGAACACTGAAGCTTTCTTT. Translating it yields CSASRGQGSFGNTEAFF.

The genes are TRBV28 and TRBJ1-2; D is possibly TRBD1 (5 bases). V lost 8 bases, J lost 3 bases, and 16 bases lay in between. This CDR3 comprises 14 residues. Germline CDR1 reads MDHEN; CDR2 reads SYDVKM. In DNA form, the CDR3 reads TGTGCCAGCCGCCTCCCCCAGGGCCACTATGGCTACACCTTC. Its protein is CASRLPQGHYGYTF.

CDR3 nucleotide sequence: TGTGCCAGCAGATCCTCTAGCGGGAGGGCCCTCTCCTACGAGCAGTACTTC. This codes for CASRSSSGRALSYEQYF. The gene calls are TRBV6-7 and TRBJ2-7, with 12 bases lining up with TRBD2. TRBV6-7 carries the ORF label, with uncertain function. The CDR3 has 17 amino acids. V lost 6 bases, J lost 0 bases, and 9 bases stayed unmatched.

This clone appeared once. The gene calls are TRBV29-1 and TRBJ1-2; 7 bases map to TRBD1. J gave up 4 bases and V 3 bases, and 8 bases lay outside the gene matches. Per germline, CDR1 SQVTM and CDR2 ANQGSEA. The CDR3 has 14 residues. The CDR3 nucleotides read TGCAGCGTTGATTCCTCCTGGGACAGCTATGGCTACACCTTC. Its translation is CSVDSSWDSYGYTF. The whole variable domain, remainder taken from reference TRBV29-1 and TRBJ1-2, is SAVISQKPSRDICQRGTSLTIQCQVDSQVTMMFWYRQQPGQSLTLIATANQGSEATYESGFVIDKFPISRPNLTFSTLTVSNMSPEDSSIYLCSVDSSWDSYGYTFGSGTRLTVV.

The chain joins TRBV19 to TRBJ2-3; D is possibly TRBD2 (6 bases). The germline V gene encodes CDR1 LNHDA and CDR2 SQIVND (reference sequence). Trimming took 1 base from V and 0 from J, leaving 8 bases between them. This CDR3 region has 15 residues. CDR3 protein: CASSIGAGSTDTQYF. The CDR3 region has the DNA TGTGCCAGTAGTATAGGTGCGGGAAGCACAGATACGCAGTATTTT.

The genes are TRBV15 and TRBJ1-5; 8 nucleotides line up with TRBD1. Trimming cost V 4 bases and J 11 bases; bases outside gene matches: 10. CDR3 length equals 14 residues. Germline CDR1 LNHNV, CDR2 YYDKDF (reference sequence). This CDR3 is CATSKGQVPGAQHF. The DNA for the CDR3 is TGTGCCACCAGCAAGGGACAGGTACCCGGAGCCCAGCATTTT.

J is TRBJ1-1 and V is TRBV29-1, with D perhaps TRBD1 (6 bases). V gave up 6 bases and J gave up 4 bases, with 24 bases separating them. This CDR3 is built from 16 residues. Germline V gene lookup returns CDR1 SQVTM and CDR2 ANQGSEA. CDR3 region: CSVIKPGDKGTTEAFF. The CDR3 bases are TGCAGCGTCATTAAACCCGGGGACAAGGGGACCACTGAAGCTTTCTTT.

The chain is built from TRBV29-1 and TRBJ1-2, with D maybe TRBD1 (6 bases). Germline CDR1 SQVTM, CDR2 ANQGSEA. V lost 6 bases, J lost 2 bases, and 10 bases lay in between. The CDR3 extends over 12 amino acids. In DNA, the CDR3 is TGCAGCGTCCAACAGGGCAACTATGGCTACACCTTC. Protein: CSVQQGNYGYTF.

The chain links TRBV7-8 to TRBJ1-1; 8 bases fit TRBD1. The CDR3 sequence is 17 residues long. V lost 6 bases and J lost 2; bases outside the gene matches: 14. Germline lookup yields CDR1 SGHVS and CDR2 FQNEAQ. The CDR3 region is CASSRTGSNFGNTEAFF. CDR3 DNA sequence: TGTGCCAGCAGTCGGACAGGGTCCAACTTTGGTAACACTGAAGCTTTCTTT.